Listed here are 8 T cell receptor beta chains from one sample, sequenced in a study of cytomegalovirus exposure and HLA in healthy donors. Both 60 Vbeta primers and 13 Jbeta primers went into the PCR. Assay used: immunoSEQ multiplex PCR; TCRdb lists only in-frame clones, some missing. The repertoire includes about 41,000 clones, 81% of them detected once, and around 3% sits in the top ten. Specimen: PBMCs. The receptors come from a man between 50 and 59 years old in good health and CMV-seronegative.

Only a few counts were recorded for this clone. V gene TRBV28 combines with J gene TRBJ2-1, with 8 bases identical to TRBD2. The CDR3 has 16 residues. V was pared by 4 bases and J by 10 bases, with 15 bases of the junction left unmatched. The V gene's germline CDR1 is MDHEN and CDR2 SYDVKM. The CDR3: CASSSTGTGGLREQFF. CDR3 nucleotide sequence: TGTGCCAGCAGTTCCACCGGAACGGGAGGGTTGCGGGAGCAGTTCTTC.

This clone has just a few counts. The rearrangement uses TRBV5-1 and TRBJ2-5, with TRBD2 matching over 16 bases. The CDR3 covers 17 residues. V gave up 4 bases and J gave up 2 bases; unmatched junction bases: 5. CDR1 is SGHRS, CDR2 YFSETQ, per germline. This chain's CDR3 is CASSRGLAGGEQETQYF. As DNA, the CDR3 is TGCGCCAGCAGCCGGGGACTAGCGGGGGGGGAACAAGAGACCCAGTACTTC. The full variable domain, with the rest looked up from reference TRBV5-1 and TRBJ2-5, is KAGVTQTPRYLIKTRGQQVTLSCSPISGHRSVSWYQQTPGQGLQFLFEYFSETQRNKGNFPGRFSGRQFSNSRSEMNVSTLELGDSALYLCASSRGLAGGEQETQYFGPGTRLLVL.

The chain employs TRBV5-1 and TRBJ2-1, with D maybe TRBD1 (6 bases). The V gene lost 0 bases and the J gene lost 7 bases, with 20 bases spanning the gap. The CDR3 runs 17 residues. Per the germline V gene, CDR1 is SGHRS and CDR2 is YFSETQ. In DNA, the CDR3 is TGCGCCAGCAGCTTGGCCGGTGGGGGCACTGGGTGGAATGAGCAGTTCTTC. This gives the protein CASSLAGGGTGWNEQFF.

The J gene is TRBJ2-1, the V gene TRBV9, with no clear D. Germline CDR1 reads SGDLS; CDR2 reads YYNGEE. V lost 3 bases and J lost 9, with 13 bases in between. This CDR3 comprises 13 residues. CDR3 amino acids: CASSAEGESEQFF. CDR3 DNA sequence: TGTGCCAGCAGCGCCGAAGGAGAATCTGAGCAGTTCTTC.

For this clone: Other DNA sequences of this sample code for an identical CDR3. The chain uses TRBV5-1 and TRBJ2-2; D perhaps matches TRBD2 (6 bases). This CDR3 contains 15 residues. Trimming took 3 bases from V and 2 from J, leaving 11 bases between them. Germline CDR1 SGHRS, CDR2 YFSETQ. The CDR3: CASSSGTGNTGELFF. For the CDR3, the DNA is TGCGCCAGCAGCTCCGGGACTGGAAACACCGGGGAGCTGTTTTTT.

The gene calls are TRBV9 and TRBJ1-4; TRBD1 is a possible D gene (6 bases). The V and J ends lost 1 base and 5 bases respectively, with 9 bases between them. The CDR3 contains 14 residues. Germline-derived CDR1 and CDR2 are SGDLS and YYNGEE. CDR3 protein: CASSVSQGNEKLFF. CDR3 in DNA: TGTGCCAGCAGCGTATCGCAGGGGAATGAAAAACTGTTTTTT.

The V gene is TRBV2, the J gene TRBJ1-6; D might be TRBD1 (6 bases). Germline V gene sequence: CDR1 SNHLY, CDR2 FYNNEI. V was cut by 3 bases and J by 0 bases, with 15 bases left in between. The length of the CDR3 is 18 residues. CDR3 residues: CASSDEQGLLSYNSPLHF. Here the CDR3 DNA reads TGTGCCAGCAGTGACGAGCAGGGGCTACTCTCCTATAATTCACCCCTCCACTTT.

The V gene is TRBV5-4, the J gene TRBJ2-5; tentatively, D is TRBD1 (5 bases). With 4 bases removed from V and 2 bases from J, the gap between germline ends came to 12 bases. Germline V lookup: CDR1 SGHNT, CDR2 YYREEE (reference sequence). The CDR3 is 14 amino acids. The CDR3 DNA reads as TGTGCCAGCAGCCCGAACAGGAAACAAGAGACCCAGTACTTC. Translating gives CASSPNRKQETQYF. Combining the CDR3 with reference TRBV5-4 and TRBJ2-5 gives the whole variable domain ETGVTQSPTHLIKTRGQQVTLRCSSQSGHNTVSWYQQALGQGPQFIFQYYREEENGRGNFPPRFSGLQFPNYSSELNVNALELDDSALYLCASSPNRKQETQYFGPGTRLLVL.